This passage covers 9 T cell receptor beta chains from one sample sequenced in a study of beta chain features in type 1 diabetes. The investigators reverse transcribed all of the isolated RNA, so they sequenced expressed TCRB transcripts. The repertoire was sequenced with immunoSEQ multiplex PCR; TCRdb's copy has only in-frame clones and lacks some. Here the sample spans over 500,000 clones, roughly 15% being singletons. Sequencing input: naive CD4+ T cells from blood. These receptors came from a young man in good health.

The rearrangement links TRBV6-5 to TRBJ1-3; possibly TRBD1 for D (5 bases). The CDR3 is made up of 14 amino acids. Trimming took off 5 bases at V and 0 bases at J, with 8 bases between the two ends. The germline V gene encodes CDR1 MNHEY and CDR2 SVGAGI. The CDR3 nucleotides are TGTGCCAGCAGTCAACAGGACTCTGGAAACACCATATATTTT. This codes for CASSQQDSGNTIYF.

There are a few counts of this clone. The gene calls are TRBV28 and TRBJ2-7; TRBD1 matches at 7 bases. The ends lost 6 bases at V and 1 base at J; junction bases unmatched: 12. CDR3 length: 16 residues. Germline V gene lookup returns CDR1 MDHEN and CDR2 SYDVKM. For the CDR3, the DNA is TGTGCCAGCAGCCCAAGTGACAGGGTCGGGTCCTACGAGCAGTACTTC. Translation gives CASSPSDRVGSYEQYF.

J is TRBJ2-5 and V is TRBV12-5; no firm D call. The germline gives CDR1 LGHNT, CDR2 FRNRAP. There are 12 residues in the CDR3. V lost 1 base and J lost 2, with 2 bases in between. CDR3 DNA sequence: TGTGCTAGTGGTTTGGGGCAAGAGACCCAGTACTTC. Amino acid sequence: CASGLGQETQYF.

This clone has a handful of counts. The chain uses TRBV15 and TRBJ1-2, with D maybe TRBD1 (6 bases). The germline V gene has CDR1 LNHNV and CDR2 YYDKDF (reference sequence). V lost 2 bases, J lost 0 bases, and 10 bases lay in between. CDR3 length equals 15 residues. In DNA form, the CDR3 reads TGTGCCACCAGCAGAATGACAGGAGCTAACTATGGCTACACCTTC. Protein sequence: CATSRMTGANYGYTF.

This clone was counted only a few times. This chain connects TRBV4-3 to TRBJ1-2, with a tentative D call TRBD1 (6 bases). The V end lost 1 base, the J end lost 5 bases, and 17 bases lay between the germline ends. The germline gives CDR1 LGHNA, CDR2 YSLEER. The CDR3 loop spans 16 amino acids. CDR3 region: CASSQAQGQRVYGYTF. For the CDR3, the DNA is TGCGCCAGCAGCCAAGCCCAAGGACAGAGGGTATATGGCTACACCTTC.

This clone was seen a handful of times. The J gene is TRBJ1-5, the V gene TRBV30; a possible D gene is TRBD1 (5 bases). V shed 3 bases and J shed 9 bases, with 15 bases lying between them. Germline lookup yields CDR1 GTSNPN and CDR2 SVGIG (reference sequence). The CDR3 runs 13 residues. The CDR3 nucleotides read TGTGCCTGGAGAAACAGGTTCCTAGGGCCCCAGCATTTT. It codes for CAWRNRFLGPQHF.

This clone has more than one count but fewer than ten. Other DNA sequences in this specimen translate into the identical CDR3. The chain links TRBV5-1 to TRBJ2-4, with D unresolved. V was cut by 0 bases and J by 0 bases, with 4 bases left in between. CDR1 SGHRS and CDR2 YFSETQ come from the germline V gene. This CDR3 has 14 residues. The chain's CDR3 is CASSLGEAKNIQYF. The CDR3, as DNA: TGCGCCAGCAGCTTGGGGGAAGCCAAAAACATTCAGTACTTC. Using reference TRBV5-1 and TRBJ2-4 for the parts outside the CDR3, the full variable domain is KAGVTQTPRYLIKTRGQQVTLSCSPISGHRSVSWYQQTPGQGLQFLFEYFSETQRNKGNFPGRFSGRQFSNSRSEMNVSTLELGDSALYLCASSLGEAKNIQYFGAGTRLSVL.

The CDR3: CASSGGLLHGYEQYF. The CDR3 region has the DNA TGTGCCAGCAGTGGGGGACTCCTGCACGGCTACGAGCAGTACTTC. The chain links TRBV28 to TRBJ2-7; perhaps TRBD2 as D (6 bases). V was clipped by 5 bases and J by 3 bases, with 17 bases between them. This CDR3 spans 15 amino acids. The germline V gene encodes CDR1 MDHEN and CDR2 SYDVKM.

This clone occurred a few times. V usage is TRBV7-3 and J usage is TRBJ2-7; D is undetermined. The CDR3 has 13 amino acids. V shed 4 bases and J shed 0 bases, with 7 bases lying between them. Germline CDR1 is SGHTA and CDR2 is FQGTGA. For the CDR3, the DNA is TGTGCCAGCAGCTCTAAGAGCTCCTACGAGCAGTACTTC. Its protein is CASSSKSSYEQYF.